The present T cell receptor beta chain was sequenced within a study of T cell responses to AZD1222 COVID-19 vaccine (dated by TCRdb to the early 2020s). For context, the study as a whole: TCR sequencing was performed for 230 to 250 trial participants, of whom around 200 were given two doses of AZD1222 and about 25 were given two doses of MenACWY control vaccine. Enrollment into the trials was organized by age into subgroups of 18-55, 56-69 and 70-plus years, and those subgroups contained roughly 150, 30 and 60 TCR-sequenced participants, respectively. Overall study outcomes, separate from this receptor: Because no day 14 peak-response samples were available, repertoires were characterized only after the peak T cell response. Conclusions about previously exposed vaccinees are limited because only six or seven AZD1222 recipients were SARS-CoV-2 seropositive at baseline. Participants were mostly white British, with more females than males. The authors suggested clonal diversity may have been underestimated. After two AZD1222 doses, spike-specific TCR breadth and depth were significantly higher than at day 0 and than in MenACWY recipients. The 56-69-year group was small, and its depth increase did not reach significance, likely because of low power. Nearly half of unique spike-specific TCRs reportedly recognized epitopes outside regions mutated in the B.1.351 and B.1.1.7 variants. Vaccine-associated CD4 TCRs spanned the whole spike protein, with dominant responses in regions 160-218 and 743-854.

V drops 4 bases and J drops 3 bases, leaving 17 bases in between. CDR1 and CDR2 were assigned from the germline V gene (reference sequence) as LGHDT and YNNKEL. CDR3 length: 16 amino acids, cysteine to phenylalanine. The CDR3 DNA has 48 bases and is translated from base 1. Concerning this clone: This clone's antigen is unknown. No quality values exist for individual bases; no much larger clone is one base distant.

The sample's time point label, in plain terms: about 28 days (+/-7) after the second vaccine dose. Interpreted using the paper, the treatment or condition label stands for: meningococcal conjugate vaccine given as trial control. Vaccinee samples came from UK trials COV001 and COV002, including a single-blind randomized controlled phase 2/3 trial of AZD1222 (ChAdOx1 nCoV-19) in healthy adults. Trial participant PBMC samples were collected at day 0 and day 28 after the second dose for TCRbeta chain sequencing. The CDR3 regions of human TCRbeta chains were analyzed by immunosequencing. As for how the authors treated the data: TCRs in the repertoires were compared against a reference library of SARS-CoV-2-specific TCRs that had been generated with the MIRA antigen-specificity platform. Breadth meant the fraction of unique TCRs that were SARS-CoV-2-associated, whereas depth meant the fraction of total T cells that were SARS-CoV-2-associated. Using the MIRA data, each spike-specific TCR was assigned both to the spike region to which the TCR was reactive and to a CD4 or CD8 class. Log10-transformed breadth and depth values were compared by one-way ANOVA with Sidak's multiple comparisons tests. TCRdb stores this immuneACCESS table with in-frame sequences only. Part of the clones is absent; in the studies checked, under half of the shortfall reflects unresolved V genes, and no reason is known for the rest. That table is the source of V, J and clone size, and D and trimming were worked out from the DNA. This sample is represented by under 50,000 clones; about 82% of them were singletons. Of the sample, less than 25% falls within the top ten clones.

The clonotype comes from an adult who received the MenACWY meningococcal vaccine as a control. The material was peripheral blood, obtained 28 days after the second dose of the MenACWY control vaccine. Rearrangement joined TRBV3-1 (or the pseudogene TRBV3-2) to TRBJ2-3, with TRBD1 perhaps the D gene, on 6 matching bases. The DNA sequence is as follows: TGTGCCAGCAGCCCCCGGCGGCAGGGGAGAACAGATACGCAGTATTTT. It specifies CASSPRRQGRTDTQYF.